The 6 T cell receptor beta chains reported below all come from one sample, sequenced in a study of T cells in Graves' hyperthyroidism and ophthalmopathy. Researchers took RNA transcripts and amplified the TCR beta CDR3 regions from them. A first-round RT-PCR of the TCR CDR3 used the HTBI primer set. TCRdb ran MiXCR on the multiplex PCR reads and lists one entry per CDR3 protein. Of 300,000 to 400,000 distinct CDR3 sequences detected, around 14% appear once; the ten largest clones hold over 8.5%. Sequencing was done on a sample of blood. The receptors were gathered from a woman aged 18-35 years with Graves' hyperthyroidism.

This clonotype was seen more than once but under ten times. J is TRBJ2-3 and V is TRBV9; D unclear. Germline values: CDR1 SGDLS, CDR2 YYNGEE. Between the trimmed V and J ends, which lost 2 bases and 2 bases, there was a span of 12 bases. CDR3 length equals 15 residues. CDR3 DNA sequence: TGTGCCAGCAGCGTGATCGTGACGGACACAGATACGCAGTATTTT. This gives the protein CASSVIVTDTDTQYF.

The V gene is TRBV14, the J gene TRBJ2-7; no firm D call. The CDR3 runs 15 residues. The V end lost 1 base, the J end lost 4 bases, and 14 bases lay between the germline ends. Germline CDR1 SGHDN, CDR2 FVKESK. The CDR3 reads CASSQAGGAQYEQYF. CDR3 DNA sequence: TGTGCCAGCAGCCAAGCAGGCGGAGCCCAATACGAGCAGTACTTC. The full variable domain, completed using reference TRBV14 and TRBJ2-7, is EAGVTQFPSHSVIEKGQTVTLRCDPISGHDNLYWYRRVMGKEIKFLLHFVKESKQDESGMPNNRFLAERTGGTYSTLKVQPAELEDSGVYFCASSQAGGAQYEQYFGPGTRLTVT.

This clonotype was counted many times. CDR3 amino acids: CASLQGADYEQYF. CDR3 DNA: TGTGCCAGTCTACAGGGGGCTGATTACGAGCAGTACTTC. The rearrangement uses TRBV2 and TRBJ2-7, with 9 bases that match TRBD1. Per germline, CDR1 SNHLY and CDR2 FYNNEI. The junction had 7 bases not matched to a gene; V was cut back by 9 bases and J by 4 bases. CDR3 size: 13 residues.

This clonotype was counted a few times. The chain uses TRBV6-2 or TRBV6-3 and TRBJ1-3, with a possible D match to TRBD1 (5 bases). CDR1 is MNHEY and CDR2 is SVGEGT in the germline V gene. The V end lost 4 bases, the J end lost 2 bases, and 18 bases lay between the germline ends. The CDR3 is 17 residues long. CDR3 bases: TGTGCCAGCAGTTCTCAGAGGATGCGGGACCCTGGAAACACCATATATTTT. Translated: CASSSQRMRDPGNTIYF.

The chain uses TRBV2 and TRBJ1-4; D not resolved. This CDR3 is built from 16 residues. Trimming removed 9 bases at V and 4 bases at J, with 21 bases between. Germline lookup yields CDR1 SNHLY and CDR2 FYNNEI. The DNA of the CDR3 is TGTGCCAGGGGAGGGCCAGTACAAGGCCTTAATGAAAAACTGTTTTTT. This translates into CARGGPVQGLNEKLFF. The complete variable domain, with remaining parts taken from reference TRBV2 and TRBJ1-4, reads EPEVTQTPSHQVTQMGQEVILRCVPISNHLYFYWYRQILGQKVEFLVSFYNNEISEKSEIFDDQFSVERPDGSNFTLKIRSTKLEDSAMYFCARGGPVQGLNEKLFFGSGTQLSVL.

There are a few counts of this clonotype. It may be a read error: a sequence one base away is much more abundant. The V call is TRBV24-1, the J call TRBJ2-1; 7 bases fit TRBD1. Germline CDR1 reads KGHDR; CDR2 reads SFDVKD. The CDR3 length is 17 residues. The CDR3 spells CAISGESVIGGGNEQFF. CDR3 in DNA: TGTGCCATCAGTGGTGAATCCGTAATAGGGGGCGGCAATGAGCAGTTCTTC.